The 7 T cell receptor beta chains reported below all come from one sample, sequenced in a study of patients and donors after allogeneic stem cell transplantation. TCRdb ran MiXCR on the RT-PCR reads and lists one entry per CDR3 protein. The sample has some 230,000 distinct CDR3 sequences, about 14% seen once. The sample consisted of blood, either unsorted or a sorted T cell fraction (not recorded which). These TCRs come from a human donor who was either an allogeneic HSCT recipient or a stem cell or donor lymphocyte infusion donor (not recorded which). It is not recorded whose cells these are; they may come from a transplant donor.

This clonotype was found a few times. The chain joins TRBV20-1 to TRBJ1-5; the D gene is possibly TRBD1 (6 bases). Germline CDR1 and CDR2: DFQATT and SNEGSKA (reference sequence). The CDR3 is 14 residues long. V was pared by 3 bases and J by 2 bases, with 11 bases between. As DNA, the CDR3 is TGCAGTGCTAGTAGGGGGGTTGGCAATCAGCCCCAGCATTTT. Amino acid sequence: CSASRGVGNQPQHF.

Notes on this clonotype: A much larger clone is a single base away; this may be a read error. The chain joins TRBV12-3 or TRBV12-4 to TRBJ1-1; the D is unclear. V was cut by 2 bases and J by 0 bases, with 7 bases left in between. CDR3 length: 14 amino acids. The CDR3 here is CASSLRSMNTEAFF. The CDR3 DNA reads as TGTGCCAGCAGTTTAAGATCTATGAACACTGAAGCTTTCTTT.

The genes are TRBV12-3 or TRBV12-4 and TRBJ2-2; TRBD2 is a possible D gene (5 bases). The V end was cut by 5 bases, the J end by 4 bases, with 14 bases between. The CDR3 length is 15 residues. The CDR3 region has the DNA TGTGCCAGCAGTCCCTTTGTGGACTCCACCGGGGAGCTGTTTTTT. It translates to CASSPFVDSTGELFF.

At least ten counts were recorded for this clonotype. V usage is TRBV27 and J usage is TRBJ2-1; TRBD2 matches 10 bases. From germline, CDR1 is MNHEY and CDR2 SMNVEV (reference sequence). CDR3 length: 17 residues. V trimming: 2 bases; J trimming: 6 bases; junction bases outside the gene matches: 10. The CDR3 spells CASSLRVLAGDLNEQFF. Written as DNA, the CDR3 is TGTGCCAGCAGTTTAAGGGTCCTAGCGGGAGATCTCAATGAGCAGTTCTTC.

This clonotype appeared a few times. Written as DNA, the CDR3 is TGCAGTGCCCGGGGGGCACAGGGGGCGAGAGATACGCAGTATTTT. This encodes CSARGAQGARDTQYF. The chain employs TRBV20-1 and TRBJ2-3; 9 bases map to TRBD1. Germline V gene lookup returns CDR1 DFQATT and CDR2 SNEGSKA (reference sequence). This CDR3 is built from 15 residues. V lost 6 bases, J lost 5 bases, and 12 bases stayed unmatched.

This clonotype showed up many times. This sequence joins TRBV29-1 and TRBJ2-3; D ambiguous. This CDR3 has 12 residues. Germline V gives CDR1 SQVTM, CDR2 ANQGSEA. V dropped 4 bases and J dropped 2 bases, with 7 bases sitting between them. CDR3 protein: CSVGEITDTQYF. The CDR3, as DNA: TGCAGCGTTGGAGAAATCACAGATACGCAGTATTTT.

This clonotype was counted many times. The chain recombines TRBV20-1 with TRBJ1-1; possibly TRBD1 for D (5 bases). This CDR3 is 18 amino acids long. Trimming stripped 3 bases from V and 0 bases from J, with 23 bases between. CDR1 and CDR2 (germline): DFQATT, SNEGSKA (reference sequence). The CDR3, as DNA: TGCAGTGCTAGTTCTTTTCCGGGGCGATCTTTCATGAACACTGAAGCTTTCTTT. Encoded protein: CSASSFPGRSFMNTEAFF.